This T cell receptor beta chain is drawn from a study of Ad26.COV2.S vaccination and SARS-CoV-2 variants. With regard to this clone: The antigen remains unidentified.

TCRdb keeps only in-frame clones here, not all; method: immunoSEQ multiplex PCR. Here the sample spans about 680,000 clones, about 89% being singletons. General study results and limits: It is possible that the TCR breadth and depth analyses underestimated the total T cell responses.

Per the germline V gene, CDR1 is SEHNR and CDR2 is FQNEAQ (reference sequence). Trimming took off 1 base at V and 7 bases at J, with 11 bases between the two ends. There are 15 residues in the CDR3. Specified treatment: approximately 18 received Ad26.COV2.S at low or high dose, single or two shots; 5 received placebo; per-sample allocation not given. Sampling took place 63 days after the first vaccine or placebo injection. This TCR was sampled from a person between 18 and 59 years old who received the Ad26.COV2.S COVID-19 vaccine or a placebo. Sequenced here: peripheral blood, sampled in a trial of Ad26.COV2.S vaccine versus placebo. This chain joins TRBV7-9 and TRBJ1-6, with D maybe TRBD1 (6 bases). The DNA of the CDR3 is TGTGCCAGCAGCTTAGTTACAGGGCTGAATTCACCCCTCCACTTT. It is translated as CASSLVTGLNSPLHF.